What follows are 18 T cell receptor beta chains derived from one specimen sequenced in a study of T-cell reconstitution after alpha-beta-depleted transplantation in children. For TCRbeta, the library was prepared with unique molecular identifiers. TCRdb called the PCR reads again in MiXCR, with one record for every CDR3 protein. The data show fewer than 750,000 distinct CDR3 sequences, around 23% seen once. The specimen was PBMCs, mostly from graft donor cells, collected 360 days after TCRalphabeta/CD19-depleted stem cell transplant. Receptors originate from a boy under two years old who had a stem cell transplant for acute myeloid leukemia, so the T cells may come from the graft donor.

This clonotype is a singleton in its sample. V is TRBV6-1 and J is TRBJ1-2; TRBD1 is a possible D gene (5 bases). The CDR3 is 16 amino acids. Germline V CDR1 and CDR2: MNHNS, SASEGT. Trimming shortened V by 7 bases and J by 3 bases, and 21 bases separated the two germline ends. CDR3 loop: CASTYVPGGTDYGYTF. The CDR3 DNA is TGTGCCAGCACCTACGTGCCGGGGGGGACTGACTATGGCTACACCTTC.

Ten or more counts support this clonotype. V and J are TRBV29-1 and TRBJ2-1; D may correspond to TRBD1 or TRBD2 (5 bases each). Per germline, CDR1 SQVTM and CDR2 ANQGSEA. The CDR3 loop spans 11 amino acids. V lost 7 bases and J 15 bases, leaving 19 bases between the germline ends. CDR3 region: CSAGLGGDLFF. The DNA of the CDR3 is TGCAGCGCGGGGCTTGGGGGAGATCTGTTCTTC.

This clonotype was seen at least ten times. J is TRBJ2-7 and V is TRBV29-1, with 7 bases matching TRBD1. This CDR3 comprises 11 residues. In germline, CDR1 is SQVTM, CDR2 ANQGSEA. V trimming: 4 bases; J trimming: 6 bases; junction bases outside the gene matches: 3. CDR3 nucleotides: TGCAGCGTTGGACAGGGCAGCGAGCAGTACGTC. Translated: CSVGQGSEQYV.

This rearrangement joins TRBV20-1 to TRBJ1-4, with no clear D. CDR1 and CDR2 from the germline V gene are DFQATT and SNEGSKA (reference sequence). The CDR3 consists of 16 residues. V lost 0 bases and J lost 3, with 14 bases in between. CDR3 bases: TGCAGTGCTAGAGAAACCGGTTTTGGGGCTAATGAAAAACTGTTTTTT. As protein: CSARETGFGANEKLFF.

CDR3 nucleotides: TGTGCCAGCAGCTTAGCGGGCGCAACTAATGAAAAACTGTTTTTT. Its translation is CASSLAGATNEKLFF. The chain is built from TRBV7-2 and TRBJ1-4; D gene uncertain. The germline gives CDR1 SGHTA, CDR2 FQGNSA. The CDR3 has 15 residues. V lost 0 bases to trimming and J lost 0 bases, with 5 bases between them. The full variable domain, its missing parts supplied by reference TRBV7-2 and TRBJ1-4, is GAGVSQSPSNKVTEKGKDVELRCDPISGHTALYWYRQSLGQGLEFLIYFQGNSAPDKSGLPSDRFSAERTGGSVSTLTIQRTQQEDSAVYLCASSLAGATNEKLFFGSGTQLSVL.

The chain links TRBV15 to TRBJ2-3, with 9 bases lining up with TRBD1. The CDR3 contains 19 residues. The V segment lost 3 bases and the J segment 6 bases; nucleotides outside the gene matches: 19. The germline V gene has CDR1 LNHNV and CDR2 YYDKDF (reference sequence). The CDR3 spells CATSRGQGPSRLPPDTQYF. The CDR3 coding sequence is TGTGCCACCAGCAGGGGACAGGGTCCTTCCCGCCTTCCGCCCGATACGCAGTATTTT. Drawing the rest from reference TRBV15 and TRBJ2-3, the complete variable domain is DAMVIQNPRYQVTQFGKPVTLSCSQTLNHNVMYWYQQKSSQAPKLLFHYYDKDFNNEADTPDNFQSRRPNTSFCFLDIRSPGLGDTAMYLCATSRGQGPSRLPPDTQYFGPGTRLTVL.

This clonotype was picked up a small number of times. The chain employs TRBV15 and TRBJ2-3, with D perhaps matching TRBD2 (5 bases). Between the trimmed V and J ends, which lost 2 bases and 1 base, there was a span of 19 bases. CDR3 length equals 18 residues. The germline V gene encodes CDR1 LNHNV and CDR2 YYDKDF (reference sequence). The CDR3 sequence: CATSRHSTRILRTDTQYF. Here the CDR3 DNA reads TGTGCCACCAGCAGACACTCCACTAGGATCCTCCGCACAGATACGCAGTATTTT.

This clonotype has a single count. The chain uses TRBV20-1 and TRBJ2-7; D is perhaps TRBD1 (5 bases). Germline CDR1 DFQATT, CDR2 SNEGSKA (reference sequence). Trimming pared 4 bases from V and 3 bases from J, leaving 16 bases between. This CDR3 has 14 amino acids. The CDR3 region has the DNA TGCAGTGCTAACAGACAGCATGGATTCTACGAGCAGTACTTC. It yields the protein CSANRQHGFYEQYF.

Ten or more counts support this clonotype. This rearrangement joins TRBV4-1 to TRBJ1-5; no firm D call. CDR1 MGHRA and CDR2 YSYEKL come from the germline V gene. The CDR3 contains 14 residues. V was cut by 4 bases and J by 3 bases, with 10 bases left in between. The CDR3 nucleotides read TGCGCCAGCAGCCCCACGGGTCACAATCAGCCCCAGCATTTT. It encodes CASSPTGHNQPQHF.

In its sample, this clonotype was seen a few times. This chain connects TRBV20-1 to TRBJ1-6; no clear D gene. Germline CDR1 and CDR2: DFQATT and SNEGSKA (reference sequence). The V gene lost 6 bases and the J gene lost 1 base, with 10 bases spanning the gap. This CDR3 region has 14 residues. CDR3 DNA: TGCAGTGCCCAAGGGTTTTCCTATAATTCACCCCTCCACTTT. This gives the protein CSAQGFSYNSPLHF.

This clonotype was detected many times. The rearrangement joins TRBV29-1 to TRBJ1-2, with D maybe TRBD1 (6 bases). V was clipped by 4 bases and J by 4 bases, with 16 bases between them. Looked up from germline, CDR1 is SQVTM and CDR2 is ANQGSEA. The CDR3 spans 14 residues. The CDR3: CSVATGAKGYGYTF. CDR3 sequence (DNA): TGCAGCGTTGCAACGGGGGCGAAGGGCTATGGCTACACCTTC.

This clonotype was picked up a small number of times. The CDR3 is CAISESVPGAEERPYEQYV. The CDR3 coding sequence is TGTGCCATCAGTGAGTCTGTGCCCGGTGCTGAGGAAAGGCCCTACGAGCAGTACGTC. The V and J genes are TRBV10-3 and TRBJ2-7, with D hard to call. Germline V CDR1 and CDR2: ENHRY, SYGVKD. The CDR3 is 19 amino acids. The V end was cut by 0 bases, the J end by 2 bases, with 23 bases between.

This clonotype was seen a handful of times. This chain connects TRBV4-1 to TRBJ2-1; TRBD2 agrees at 7 bases. After removal of 0 bases from V and 9 bases from J, the junction contained 5 bases not matched to a gene. Germline V CDR1 and CDR2: MGHRA, YSYEKL. This CDR3 region has 14 residues. CDR3 in amino acids: CASSQDQGGVEQFF. The CDR3 nucleotides are TGCGCCAGCAGCCAAGATCAGGGAGGGGTTGAGCAGTTCTTC.

V usage is TRBV12-3 or TRBV12-4 and J usage is TRBJ2-6; D possibly corresponds to TRBD2 (5 bases). The CDR3 has 16 residues. Trimming stripped 5 bases from V and 0 bases from J, with 11 bases between. CDR3 loop: CASSTRRLSGANVLTF. The CDR3 DNA reads as TGTGCCAGCAGTACTAGACGCCTCTCTGGGGCCAACGTCCTGACTTTC.

This clonotype was observed at least ten times. J is TRBJ2-7 and V is TRBV9; either TRBD1 or TRBD2 may supply D (5 bases each). There are 14 residues in the CDR3. Germline V gene data show CDR1 as SGDLS and CDR2 as YYNGEE. The V end was cut by 3 bases, the J end by 2 bases, with 12 bases between. CDR3 sequence reads: CASSAAGTTYEQYF. As DNA, the CDR3 is TGTGCCAGCAGCGCCGCCGGGACGACCTACGAGCAGTACTTC.

This clonotype was observed at least ten times. The V call is TRBV4-1, the J call TRBJ1-3; perhaps TRBD1 as D (6 bases). Between the trimmed V and J ends, which lost 5 bases and 0 bases, there was a span of 14 bases. This CDR3 comprises 16 residues. Germline V CDR1 and CDR2: MGHRA, YSYEKL. The CDR3 bases are TGCGCCAGCAGCGGTGAAAGGGGGATCTCTGGAAACACCATATATTTT. Protein sequence: CASSGERGISGNTIYF.

This clonotype occurred many times. The V gene is TRBV29-1, the J gene TRBJ1-1; D call uncertain. Germline-derived CDR1 and CDR2 are SQVTM and ANQGSEA. This CDR3 is built from 11 residues. Between the trimmed V and J ends, which lost 7 bases and 1 base, there was a span of 7 bases. The CDR3 sequence: CSAATNTEAFF. As DNA, the CDR3 is TGCAGCGCCGCGACGAACACTGAAGCTTTCTTT.

This rearrangement joins TRBV29-1 to TRBJ2-5, with no clear D. This CDR3 contains 13 residues. The V and J ends lost 6 bases and 1 base respectively, with 12 bases between them. Germline V gene data show CDR1 as SQVTM and CDR2 as ANQGSEA. This chain's CDR3 is CSVLSSIQETQYF. Here the CDR3 DNA reads TGCAGCGTCCTCTCGAGCATCCAAGAGACCCAGTACTTC.